The entry that follows covers one T cell receptor beta chain sequence. Specified treatment: randomized to nivolumab then ipilimumab (arm A) or the reverse (arm B). Sorted cells were live CD3+CD8+, lacking CD19 and CD56, from PBMCs. The sample comes from a study of sequential checkpoint blockade in melanoma. Study-level background: After both sequences, patients received maintenance nivolumab.

Libraries were prepared by immunoSEQ multiplex PCR; TCRdb keeps only in-frame clonotypes and omits some of them. The data contain some 22,000 clones, approximately 81% of them singletons. The ends were cut back, 2 bases at V and 4 bases at J, with 21 bases in the middle. Germline values: CDR1 SGHNT, CDR2 YYREEE (reference sequence). CDR3 length equals 17 residues. This TCR came from a human donor with melanoma. Here the sequenced sample was CD8+ T cells sorted from blood (inferred from file names), taken from a patient given nivolumab and ipilimumab in sequence. The J gene is TRBJ1-1, the V gene TRBV5-4; no definite D call. CDR3 DNA: TGTGCCAGCAGCTTAGAGGCTGGCATGGTCGGTACCACTGAAGCTTTCTTT. It specifies CASSLEAGMVGTTEAFF.